This TCR beta chain is drawn from a study of T cell repertoires in cytomegalovirus infection. Study context: CMV infection and matching HLA type were both indicated by public TCR beta signatures.

This clonotype was observed a few times. The antigen is undetermined. Overall study findings and caveats: There were HLA-C-restricted CMV-specific TCR beta clonotypes dominating the ex vivo response. Summed public TCR beta family frequency identified CMV carriers bearing the relevant HLA.

The CDR3 runs 14 residues. The J segment lost 9 bases and the V segment lost 4 bases, leaving 9 bases of the junction unmatched. The V gene's germline CDR1 is SGHNT and CDR2 YYREEE (reference sequence). TCRdb re-analysed the reads in MiXCR, keeping a single row per CDR3 protein. The data show 85,000 to 120,000 distinct CDR3 sequences, approximately 16% seen once. The gene calls are TRBV5-4 and TRBJ2-1; 8 positions match TRBD1. Sequencing was performed on PBMCs. This clonotype originated in a human donor in good health (CMV status not recorded). Some clones in this sample may be carry-over from other donors' samples. Here the CDR3 reads CASSPADRAAEQFF. The DNA for the CDR3 is TGTGCCAGCAGCCCGGCGGACAGGGCCGCTGAGCAGTTCTTC.